Sequencing of this T cell receptor beta chain was carried out in a study of blood T cell repertoires in COVID-19. Overall study: PBMCs, B-cell-depleted T cells, or T cells were the source of the cDNA or gDNA that made up the material.

Each participant's cohort was designated according to participant-reported clinical history. The assay was immunoSEQ multiplex PCR, and TCRdb's table has in-frame clones only and misses some. The repertoire holds fewer than 200,000 clones, with 84% as singletons. Sample: PBMCs or T cells enriched from blood (not recorded which). The receptor's source is a woman in her twenties or thirties who had been exposed to COVID-19.

CDR3 loop: CASSAEAGTGGSPLHF. In DNA, the CDR3 is TGTGCCAGCAGTGCAGAAGCGGGGACAGGGGGATCACCCCTCCACTTT. This chain links TRBV2 with TRBJ1-6, with 11 bases matching TRBD1. This CDR3 is built from 16 residues. Per the germline V gene, CDR1 is SNHLY and CDR2 is FYNNEI. The J segment lost 10 bases and the V segment lost 4 bases, leaving 9 bases of the junction unmatched.